These 22 T cell receptor beta chains came from one sample sequenced in a study of T-cell memory formation after mild COVID-19. MiXCR was run by TCRdb on the 5' RACE reads, yielding one entry per CDR3 protein. Among 550,000 to 600,000 distinct CDR3 sequences listed, less than 25% were seen once. Source material: PBMCs or a T cell subset sorted from them (not recorded which). Receptors were obtained from an adult woman who had mild COVID-19 (a few samples of this study predate the infection). Cell type and time point are not known.

This rearrangement joins TRBV7-9 to TRBJ1-2; D not resolved. V was pared by 1 base and J by 7 bases, with 10 bases between. Germline CDR1 SEHNR, CDR2 FQNEAQ (reference sequence). The CDR3 runs 13 residues. CDR3 sequence (DNA): TGTGCCAGCAGCTTAGAACGGGCGGGTGGCTACACCTTC. Protein product: CASSLERAGGYTF.

The rearrangement links TRBV5-1 to TRBJ1-1, with TRBD1 identical over 11 bases. CDR1 and CDR2 from the germline V gene are SGHRS and YFSETQ. The CDR3 has 16 amino acids. Trimming removed 4 bases from V and 4 bases from J; junction bases left unmatched: 9. The CDR3 DNA sequence: TGCGCCAGCAGCCCTGGACAGGGGGCGCTCGGCACTGAAGCTTTCTTT. This encodes CASSPGQGALGTEAFF.

This clonotype showed up just a few times. The rearrangement links TRBV7-2 to TRBJ2-5; TRBD1 aligns across 7 bases. The CDR3 totals 16 residues. Looked up from germline, CDR1 is SGHTA and CDR2 is FQGNSA. V was clipped by 2 bases and J by 0 bases; unmatched bases: 6. This CDR3 is CASSLRGPGDQETQYF. The CDR3 DNA follows: TGTGCCAGCAGCTTAAGGGGGCCCGGTGACCAAGAGACCCAGTACTTC.

This clonotype has only a few counts. This chain joins TRBV11-2 and TRBJ1-1; D is unresolved. This CDR3 spans 13 amino acids. Deletions cut 2 bases from V and 3 bases from J, with 7 bases between. CDR1 and CDR2 (germline): SGHAT, FQNNGV. CDR3 nucleotide sequence: TGTGCCAGCAGCTTAATGGATGACACTGAAGCTTTCTTT. Translated: CASSLMDDTEAFF.

The V gene is TRBV20-1, the J gene TRBJ2-3, with 8 bases matching TRBD2. Per the germline V gene, CDR1 is DFQATT and CDR2 is SNEGSKA (reference sequence). V trimming: 3 bases; J trimming: 0 bases; junction bases outside the gene matches: 14. This CDR3 has 18 residues. This chain's CDR3 is CSASLQPTSGGSTDTQYF. As DNA, the CDR3 is TGCAGTGCTAGCTTGCAACCTACGAGCGGGGGAAGCACAGATACGCAGTATTTT.

A few counts support this clonotype. The chain uses TRBV6-2 or TRBV6-3 and TRBJ2-3; 10 nucleotides agree with TRBD2. With 10 bases clipped from V and 5 bases from J, the junction kept 9 bases outside the gene matches. Germline loops: CDR1 MNHEY, CDR2 SVGEGT. This CDR3 has 14 amino acids. This CDR3 is CATTASGGGDTQYF. Written as DNA, the CDR3 is TGTGCCACAACGGCTAGCGGGGGTGGAGATACGCAGTATTTT.

The chain has TRBV4-3 and TRBJ2-7, with 7 bases identical to TRBD1. V was clipped by 4 bases and J by 2 bases; unmatched bases: 8. Germline-derived CDR1 and CDR2 are LGHNA and YSLEER. CDR3 length: 15 amino acids. CDR3 coding DNA: TGCGCCAGCAGCCTAACGACAGGGAAGCCCTACGAGCAGTACTTC. It encodes CASSLTTGKPYEQYF.

This clonotype occurred a few times. The chain uses TRBV6-6 and TRBJ2-7; no definite D call. The CDR3 is 14 amino acids. Germline V lookup: CDR1 MNHNY, CDR2 SVGAGI (reference sequence). Between the trimmed V and J ends, which lost 4 bases and 5 bases, there was a span of 15 bases. The CDR3 sequence: CASSSLPGVHEQYF. Here the CDR3 DNA reads TGTGCCAGCAGTTCCCTACCTGGGGTCCACGAGCAGTACTTC.

This clonotype was counted between two and nine times. CDR3 coding DNA: TGTGCCAGCAGCCAAGATACAGGGGCGCTAGGTGAGACCCAGTACTTC. Its protein product is CASSQDTGALGETQYF. The rearrangement uses TRBV4-2 and TRBJ2-5; 7 bases are a match to TRBD1. The CDR3 sequence is 16 residues long. Germline assignment: CDR1 LGHNA and CDR2 YNFKEQ. V lost 0 bases and J lost 5; bases outside the gene matches: 9.

This clonotype was seen more than once but under ten times. The CDR3 sequence: CASSTIPGQEPEAFF. The CDR3 bases are TGTGCCAGCAGTACAATTCCGGGACAGGAACCTGAAGCTTTCTTT. The rearrangement links TRBV2 to TRBJ1-1, with 8 bases matching TRBD1. Germline lookup yields CDR1 SNHLY and CDR2 FYNNEI. The V gene end was trimmed by 5 bases and the J gene end by 6 bases; junction bases not matched to a gene: 11. The CDR3 spans 15 residues.

The V gene is TRBV6-1, the J gene TRBJ2-5; D perhaps matches TRBD2 (7 bases). Per the germline V gene, CDR1 is MNHNS and CDR2 is SASEGT. This CDR3 is built from 15 residues. The germline V and J ends were trimmed by 6 bases and 1 base, with 15 bases remaining between them. This chain's CDR3 is CASSPGRGAQETQYF. The CDR3 coding sequence is TGTGCCAGCAGCCCGGGACGGGGGGCCCAAGAGACCCAGTACTTC.

V is TRBV20-1 and J is TRBJ2-1; 13 nucleotides line up with TRBD2. The CDR3 consists of 17 residues. Unmatched junction bases numbered 8, after V lost 5 bases and J lost 1 base. Germline V CDR1 and CDR2: DFQATT, SNEGSKA (reference sequence). This chain's CDR3 is CSAGPLAGGRSYNEQFF. The DNA of the CDR3 is TGCAGTGCTGGGCCACTAGCGGGAGGGAGGTCCTACAATGAGCAGTTCTTC.

This clonotype turned up a few times. J is TRBJ2-3 and V is TRBV19; 9 nucleotides line up with TRBD1. Germline trimming cut 9 bases from V and 3 bases from J; bases unmatched to any gene: 10. This CDR3 is built from 15 residues. Germline V gene data show CDR1 as LNHDA and CDR2 as SQIVND (reference sequence). CDR3 bases: TGTGCCAGAAATTACAGGGGGCTGTGGACAGATACGCAGTATTTT. Translation gives CARNYRGLWTDTQYF.

This chain links TRBV4-3 with TRBJ1-1, with TRBD1 as a possible D gene (5 bases). The V gene's germline CDR1 is LGHNA and CDR2 YSLEER. V lost 0 bases and J 2 bases, leaving 19 bases between the germline ends. The CDR3 length is 18 residues. As DNA, the CDR3 is TGCGCCAGCAGCCAAGACCAGGGCCCCCGGGGTCTAAACACTGAAGCTTTCTTT. Translation: CASSQDQGPRGLNTEAFF.

CDR3 DNA sequence: TGCGCCAGCAGCTTGGGGTTGGTCCAAAACAACGCTGAAGCTTTCTTT. It yields the protein CASSLGLVQNNAEAFF. This sequence joins TRBV5-1 and TRBJ1-1; no clear D gene. V dropped 0 bases and J dropped 6 bases, with 18 bases sitting between them. CDR3 length equals 16 residues. The V gene's germline CDR1 is SGHRS and CDR2 YFSETQ. The full variable domain, completed using reference TRBV5-1 and TRBJ1-1, is KAGVTQTPRYLIKTRGQQVTLSCSPISGHRSVSWYQQTPGQGLQFLFEYFSETQRNKGNFPGRFSGRQFSNSRSEMNVSTLELGDSALYLCASSLGLVQNNAEAFFGQGTRLTVV.

This clonotype came up a few times. The chain links TRBV7-9 to TRBJ2-7; 9 bases line up with TRBD2. The CDR3 consists of 15 residues. CDR1 is SEHNR, CDR2 FQNEAQ, per germline (reference sequence). With V trimmed by 5 bases and J by 2 bases, 7 bases remained unmatched. This CDR3 is CASSLTSGVTYEQYF. DNA of the CDR3: TGTGCCAGCAGCCTGACTAGCGGAGTAACCTACGAGCAGTACTTC.

The chain has TRBV12-3 or TRBV12-4 and TRBJ1-5; tentative D call: TRBD1 (5 bases). The CDR3 covers 16 residues. V dropped 6 bases and J dropped 6 bases, with 21 bases sitting between them. The CDR3 here is CASSPGSGQGGQPQHF. In DNA form, the CDR3 reads TGTGCCAGCAGCCCTGGATCGGGTCAGGGCGGTCAGCCCCAGCATTTT.

This clonotype has just a few counts. The gene calls are TRBV2 and TRBJ1-6, with TRBD1 as a possible D gene (6 bases). V was clipped by 6 bases and J by 7 bases, with 16 bases between them. The CDR3 has 15 amino acids. Germline CDR1 is SNHLY and CDR2 is FYNNEI. The CDR3, as DNA: TGTGCCAGCAGACAGGGAACTGTCCTCAATTCACCCCTCCACTTT. It specifies CASRQGTVLNSPLHF.

This clonotype occurred a few times. This CDR3 reads CSVEGQGSGQETQYF. The CDR3 nucleotides read TGCAGCGTTGAAGGGCAGGGTTCCGGCCAAGAGACCCAGTACTTC. The chain uses TRBV29-1 and TRBJ2-5; possibly TRBD1 for D (5 bases). The CDR3 is made up of 15 amino acids. Trimming took 1 base from V and 1 from J, leaving 13 bases between them. Germline V CDR1 and CDR2: SQVTM, ANQGSEA.

The chain combines TRBV9 with TRBJ2-7, with TRBD1 identical over 7 bases. CDR1 and CDR2 from the germline V gene are SGDLS and YYNGEE. This CDR3 is built from 15 residues. Trimming cost V 0 bases and J 0 bases; bases outside gene matches: 3. This chain's CDR3 is CASSVEGAVSYEQYF. CDR3 DNA sequence: TGTGCCAGCAGCGTAGAGGGGGCAGTCTCCTACGAGCAGTACTTC.

The V gene is TRBV5-1, the J gene TRBJ1-2; D is unresolved. V lost 0 bases and J lost 6, with 9 bases in between. The CDR3 is 13 amino acids. CDR1 and CDR2 (germline): SGHRS, YFSETQ. The CDR3, as DNA: TGCGCCAGCAGCTTGGAGTTCGGGAATGGCTACACCTTC. Translating gives CASSLEFGNGYTF.

The chain recombines TRBV6-5 with TRBJ2-7; D gene uncertain. CDR1 and CDR2 from the germline V gene are MNHEY and SVGAGI. This CDR3 spans 11 amino acids. The V gene lost 5 bases and the J gene lost 11 bases, with 13 bases spanning the gap. The CDR3 region is CASSRNGRKYF. Here the CDR3 DNA reads TGTGCCAGCAGTCGAAATGGACGGAAGTACTTC.